The TCR beta chain under discussion was sequenced for a study of monozygotic twins with inflammatory bowel disease. Study-level points and caveats: Added variability in patient repertoires may stem from differing immunosuppressive treatments. TCRbeta diversity (inverse Simpson) was lower in IBD patients than in healthy co-twins. IBD patients, compared with healthy twins, shared fewer clonotypes with others (especially with disease activity).

TCRalpha and TCRbeta cDNA underwent two nested PCRs of around 15 and 9 cycles. TCRdb reprocessed the 5' RACE reads, with one entry per CDR3 protein and no DNA. The sample holds roughly 100,000 distinct CDR3 sequences. On this clonotype: Its antigen is not identified.

CDR1 is KGHSH, CDR2 LQKENI, per germline. This CDR3 contains 14 residues. The chain uses TRBV18 and TRBJ2-7; TCRdb proposes TRBD1, but this gene call is untestable without DNA. This sequence originates from a human donor with ulcerative colitis or Crohn's disease, or a healthy co-twin of an affected twin (not recorded which). The material sequenced was blood. The CDR3 loop reads CASSRGAISYEQYF. Full variable domain (missing parts from reference TRBV18 and TRBJ2-7): NAGVMQNPRHLVRRRGQEARLRCSPMKGHSHVYWYRQLPEEGLKFMVYLQKENIIDESGMPKERFSAEFPKEGPSILRIQQVVRGDSAAYFCASSRGAISYEQYFGPGTRLTVT.